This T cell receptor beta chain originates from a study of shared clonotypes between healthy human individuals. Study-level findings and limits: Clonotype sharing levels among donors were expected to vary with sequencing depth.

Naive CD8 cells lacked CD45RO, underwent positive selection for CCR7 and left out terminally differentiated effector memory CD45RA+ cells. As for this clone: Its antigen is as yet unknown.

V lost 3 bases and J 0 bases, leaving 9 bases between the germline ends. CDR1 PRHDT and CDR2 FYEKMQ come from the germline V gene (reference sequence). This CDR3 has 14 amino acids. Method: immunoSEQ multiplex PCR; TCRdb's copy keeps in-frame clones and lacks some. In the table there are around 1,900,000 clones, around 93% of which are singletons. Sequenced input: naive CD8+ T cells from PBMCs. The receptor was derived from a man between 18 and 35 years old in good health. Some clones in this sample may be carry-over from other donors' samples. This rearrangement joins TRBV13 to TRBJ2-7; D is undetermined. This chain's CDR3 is CASSFHTRSYEQYF. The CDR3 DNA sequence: TGTGCCAGCAGCTTTCATACTCGCTCCTACGAGCAGTACTTC.